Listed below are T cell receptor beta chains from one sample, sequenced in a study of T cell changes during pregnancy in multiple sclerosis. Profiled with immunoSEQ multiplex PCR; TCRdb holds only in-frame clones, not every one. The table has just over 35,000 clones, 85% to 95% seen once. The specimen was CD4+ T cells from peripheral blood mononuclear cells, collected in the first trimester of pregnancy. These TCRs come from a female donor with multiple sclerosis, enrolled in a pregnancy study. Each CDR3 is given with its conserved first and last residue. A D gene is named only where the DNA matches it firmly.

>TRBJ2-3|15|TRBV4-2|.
CASSQNRGWTDTQYF
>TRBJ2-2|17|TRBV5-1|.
CASSLAITRVGTGELFF
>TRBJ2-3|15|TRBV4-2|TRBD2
CASSPRLAGTDTQYF
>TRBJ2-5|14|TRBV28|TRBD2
CATIEGLAGETQYF
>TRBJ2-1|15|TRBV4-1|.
CASSPQPGDRVGQFF
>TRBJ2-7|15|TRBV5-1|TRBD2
CASSSLAGVAYEQYF
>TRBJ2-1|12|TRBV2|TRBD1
CASSRQGNEQFF
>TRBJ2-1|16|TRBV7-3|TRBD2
CASSPRGRGDFNEQFF
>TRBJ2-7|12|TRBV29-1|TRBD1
CSVGQGSYEQYF
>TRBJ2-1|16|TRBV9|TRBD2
CASSPAGRGGYNEQFF
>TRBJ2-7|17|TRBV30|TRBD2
CAWSVGSVAGLSYEQYF
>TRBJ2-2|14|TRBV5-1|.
CASSLAPYTGELFF
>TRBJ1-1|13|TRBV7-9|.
CASSFNMNTEAFF
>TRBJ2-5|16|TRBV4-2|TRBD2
CASSPVIAGYQETQYF
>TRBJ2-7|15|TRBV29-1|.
CSVDNPWMRAYEQYF
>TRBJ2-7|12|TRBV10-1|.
CASGAAVRRQYF
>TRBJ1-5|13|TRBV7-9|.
CASSLAEYQPQHF
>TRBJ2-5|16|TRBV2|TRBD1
CASSDTGGVGLETQYF
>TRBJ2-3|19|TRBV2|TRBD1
CASSTSYRGRPVGTDTQYF
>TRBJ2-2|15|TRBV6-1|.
CASSEGTFIAGELFF
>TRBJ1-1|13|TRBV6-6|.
CASSYSWNTEAFF
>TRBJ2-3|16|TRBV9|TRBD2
CASSVAGSGSSDTQYF
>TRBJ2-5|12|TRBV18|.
CASSRDRKTQYF
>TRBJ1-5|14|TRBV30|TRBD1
CAWSYTGGNQPQHF
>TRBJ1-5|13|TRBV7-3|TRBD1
CASSSDRGQPQHF
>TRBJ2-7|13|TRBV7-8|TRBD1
CASRLLTGGEQYF
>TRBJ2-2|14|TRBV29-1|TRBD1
CSVGTGGNTGELFF
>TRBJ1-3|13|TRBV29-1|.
CSVSRGSGNTIYF
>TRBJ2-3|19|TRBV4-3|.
CASSQDATAGGPSTDTQYF
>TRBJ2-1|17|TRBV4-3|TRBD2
CASSQDISGGAGNEQFF
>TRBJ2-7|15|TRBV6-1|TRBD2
CASSMERGGLYEQYF
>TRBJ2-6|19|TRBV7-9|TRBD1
CASSLASGQGFSGANVLTF
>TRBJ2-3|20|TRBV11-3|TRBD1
CASSLDARYFRDSTTDTQYF
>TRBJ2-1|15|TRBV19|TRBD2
CASSTQRGGHNEQFF
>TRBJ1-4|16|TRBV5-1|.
CASSLAGSATNEKLFF
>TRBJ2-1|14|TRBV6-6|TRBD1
CASNLQGDTNEQFF
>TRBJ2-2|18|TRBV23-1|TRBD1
CASPVNKIGQGFPGELFF